This passage covers 9 T cell receptor beta chains from one sample sequenced in a study of blood T cell repertoires in COVID-19. The assay was immunoSEQ multiplex PCR, and TCRdb's table has in-frame clones only and misses some. This sample has roughly 260,000 clones, with around 90% found just once. The sequenced material came from PBMCs or T cells enriched from blood (not recorded which). The receptors were gathered from a woman under 40 with acute COVID-19.

This rearrangement joins TRBV30 to TRBJ1-2; D unresolved. Germline loops: CDR1 GTSNPN, CDR2 SVGIG (reference sequence). There are 12 residues in the CDR3. V was pared by 3 bases and J by 0 bases, with 5 bases between. CDR3 nucleotides: TGTGCCTGGAGCGGGTCTAACTATGGCTACACCTTC. Its protein is CAWSGSNYGYTF.

This clone was seen more than once but under ten times. The rearrangement links TRBV29-1 to TRBJ2-5, with 9 bases that match TRBD2. V was clipped by 5 bases and J by 5 bases; unmatched bases: 12. The germline V gene has CDR1 SQVTM and CDR2 ANQGSEA. The CDR3 extends over 15 amino acids. In DNA form, the CDR3 reads TGCAGCGTTACAGTAGCGGGGGACGGATGGGAGACCCAGTACTTC. Translation gives CSVTVAGDGWETQYF. Variable domain in full (rest from reference TRBV29-1 and TRBJ2-5): SAVISQKPSRDICQRGTSLTIQCQVDSQVTMMFWYRQQPGQSLTLIATANQGSEATYESGFVIDKFPISRPNLTFSTLTVSNMSPEDSSIYLCSVTVAGDGWETQYFGPGTRLLVL.

This sequence joins TRBV11-2 and TRBJ1-2, with 8 bases aligning to TRBD1. Germline V gene lookup returns CDR1 SGHAT and CDR2 FQNNGV. The length of the CDR3 is 19 residues. The trim removed 2 bases at V and 5 bases at J, leaving 19 bases unmatched. The DNA of the CDR3 is TGTGCCAGCAGCTTATGGACCCCGGACAGGGCAGGGGATACGTATGGCTACACCTTC. Translated, it gives CASSLWTPDRAGDTYGYTF.

The V gene is TRBV2, the J gene TRBJ1-4; no reliable D call. CDR1 is SNHLY, CDR2 FYNNEI, per germline. V lost 1 base, J lost 8 bases, and 11 bases lay in between. The CDR3 is made up of 14 amino acids. In DNA form, the CDR3 reads TGTGCCAGCAGTGAAGGAGGAGGTATGGAAAAACTGTTTTTT. Translated: CASSEGGGMEKLFF.

CDR3 in DNA: TGTGCCAGCAGCTTTGACACTAGCACAGATACGCAGTATTTT. Its protein is CASSFDTSTDTQYF. The rearrangement links TRBV5-8 to TRBJ2-3; no reliable D call. Germline values: CDR1 SGHTS, CDR2 YDEGEE. The ends were cut back, 2 bases at V and 0 bases at J, with 7 bases in the middle. The CDR3 contains 14 residues.

The gene calls are TRBV9 and TRBJ2-1, with D uncertain. V was clipped by 4 bases and J by 0 bases, with 11 bases between them. Per germline, CDR1 SGDLS and CDR2 YYNGEE. The CDR3 has 15 amino acids. The CDR3 DNA is TGTGCCAGCAGCATAGGCACGAGCTCCTACAATGAGCAGTTCTTC. It codes for CASSIGTSSYNEQFF.

This clone has a handful of counts. The J gene is TRBJ1-4, the V gene TRBV11-2, with unresolved D. V was trimmed by 4 bases and J by 10 bases, leaving 19 bases between them. Germline assignment: CDR1 SGHAT and CDR2 FQNNGV. The CDR3 has 15 amino acids. CDR3 amino acids: CASSSSGLTEGKLFF. CDR3 bases: TGTGCCAGCAGCTCCTCTGGGCTTACTGAAGGAAAACTGTTTTTT.

Here the CDR3 DNA reads TGTGCCAGTCGGGATCTCATGGGCACCATATATTTT. As protein: CASRDLMGTIYF. The gene calls are TRBV2 and TRBJ1-3; the D is unclear. V shed 9 bases and J shed 9 bases, with 15 bases lying between them. The CDR3 is 12 residues long. The germline V gene has CDR1 SNHLY and CDR2 FYNNEI.

For this clone: Other DNA sequences in the sample encode the same CDR3. The chain uses TRBV5-1 and TRBJ1-3; 7 bases align to TRBD1. This CDR3 comprises 15 residues. CDR1 and CDR2 (germline): SGHRS, YFSETQ. The V and J ends lost 0 bases and 2 bases, in that order; junction bases with no gene match: 2. CDR3 sequence (DNA): TGCGCCAGCAGCTTGGGACAGGGCGCTGGAAACACCATATATTTT. Translating gives CASSLGQGAGNTIYF.